This T cell receptor (beta chain) came from a study of blood T cell repertoires in COVID-19. Sequencing was performed with immunoSEQ multiplex PCR; in TCRdb, only in-frame clones are kept and a portion is missing. The table records 85,000 to 120,000 clones, about four fifths of them present only once. Unmatched junction bases numbered 3, after V lost 6 bases and J lost 4 bases. From germline, CDR1 is SQVTM and CDR2 ANQGSEA. CDR3 length equals 14 residues. Input material: peripheral blood. The chain carries TRBV29-1 and TRBJ2-1; 13 bases are a match to TRBD2. The sequence came from a woman in her sixties or seventies with acute or convalescent COVID-19. This CDR3 is CSVRTSGRYNEQFF. The CDR3 coding sequence is TGCAGCGTCCGGACTAGCGGGAGATACAATGAGCAGTTCTTC.